Below, 4 T cell receptor beta chains from the same sample are listed, as sequenced in a study of blood T cell repertoires in COVID-19. Profiling relied on immunoSEQ multiplex PCR, and the TCRdb table lists in-frame clones only, not all of them. The table records just under 150,000 clones, around 90% of them present only once. Sequencing was carried out using peripheral blood. The receptors here all came from a woman aged 50 to 60 with acute or convalescent COVID-19.

The chain employs TRBV29-1 and TRBJ1-5; tentative D call: TRBD1 (5 bases). The V gene's germline CDR1 is SQVTM and CDR2 ANQGSEA. This CDR3 is 12 amino acids long. The germline V and J ends were trimmed by 4 bases and 5 bases, with 9 bases remaining between them. CDR3 nucleotide sequence: TGCAGCGTTGGTCTCAGGGATCAGCCCCAGCATTTT. Translation gives CSVGLRDQPQHF.

The rearrangement joins TRBV14 to TRBJ1-2; no reliable D call. CDR3 length: 16 amino acids. Between the trimmed V and J ends, which lost 1 base and 5 bases, there was a span of 17 bases. The germline V gene has CDR1 SGHDN and CDR2 FVKESK. CDR3 sequence reads: CASSQGARSSGYGYTF. The CDR3 DNA is TGTGCCAGCAGCCAAGGGGCAAGGAGCTCGGGGTATGGCTACACCTTC.

A few counts support this clone. CDR3 DNA: TGTGCCAGCAGCTTAGGCCAGGGCGGGGGCCTCTTAGGCACCGGGGAGCTGTTTTTT. It is translated as CASSLGQGGGLLGTGELFF. The chain carries TRBV13 and TRBJ2-2; D might be TRBD2 (7 bases). The CDR3 is 19 residues long. Trimming pared 0 bases from V and 4 bases from J, leaving 21 bases between. CDR1 PRHDT and CDR2 FYEKMQ come from the germline V gene (reference sequence).

This clone was counted between two and nine times. This chain links TRBV15 with TRBJ2-7, with 9 bases aligning to TRBD2. Germline values: CDR1 LNHNV, CDR2 YYDKDF (reference sequence). The trim removed 0 bases at V and 3 bases at J, leaving 0 bases unmatched. The CDR3 spans 14 residues. CDR3 loop: CATSRERGGYEQYF. Here the CDR3 DNA reads TGTGCCACCAGCAGAGAGCGGGGGGGCTACGAGCAGTACTTC.